Here is one T cell receptor beta chain with its context. No cognate antigen has been identified for it. Nothing much larger sits one base from this clone, and base qualities are not available. A second Seattle source provided samples from volunteer blood donors who had recovered from COVID-19. Whole blood was collected in K2EDTA tubes by collaborating institutions according to the institutions' own protocols. For TCRbeta analysis, collaborator samples were shipped as frozen whole blood, as isolated PBMCs, or as DNA extracted from either sample type. TCRbeta CDR3 regions were amplified from genomic DNA by means of the immunoSEQ Assay, a bias-controlled multiplex PCR. The original methods were these. The number of nucleated cells in each sample was estimated by amplification of reference gene primers within the assay. To quantify the absolute abundance of each unique TCRbeta CDR3 rearrangement, sequence reads were collapsed and filtered. For each sample, productive Simpson clonality was calculated as the square root of Simpson's diversity index over productive rearrangements. TCRdb mirrors the immuneACCESS table, restricted to in-frame sequences. Some clones are absent from its copies; in checked studies, under half trace to an unresolved V gene, and the reason for the others is unknown. From that table come the V and J calls and clone size; the DNA was used to work out D and trimming. The table for this sample lists about 190,000 clones; 65% to 80% of them were counted only once. The ten largest clones represent roughly 13% of the sample.

The sample comes from a study of blood T cell repertoires in COVID-19 (dated by TCRdb to the early 2020s). For the study in its entirety: Samples from collaborators originated in the United States, Italy and Spain and spanned both the acute and convalescent phases of COVID-19. HLA class I and class II types, where available, came from metadata supplied by the sample provider rather than from assay-based typing. The repertoires were made available in a free public database intended to serve as a resource for research on the immune response to SARS-CoV-2. Deeply sampled blood TCRbeta repertoires from subjects exposed to, actively infected with, or recovered from COVID-19 were included in the dataset. The prospective study material was composed of cDNA or gDNA derived from T cells, B-cell-depleted T cells, or PBMCs. A de-identified subject ID, COVID-19 status, age in years and sex were almost always included in the sample metadata. Samples came from the ongoing ImmuneRACE study (first 160 participants) plus 1,254 subjects from 6 global collaborators. The research as a whole found: The amount of clinical and demographic metadata varied by source and participant and was provided uncurated.

V is clipped by 3 bases and J by 5 bases, and the sequence between their germline boundaries is 13 bases long. The CDR3 spans 14 residues, from the cysteine through the phenylalanine. Of the read, only the CDR3 DNA is kept; its 42 bases are in frame from base 1. The germline V gene sets CDR1 to MNHEY and CDR2 to SVGEGT. Sequencing used peripheral blood. Recombination connected TRBV6-2 or TRBV6-3 to TRBJ1-1; D gene: possibly TRBD1, on 5 matching bases. The sequence was collected from a man over 45 who had recovered from COVID-19. This receptor carries the CDR3 CASSYVWGGTEAFF. The sequenced DNA is TGTGCCAGCAGTTATGTCTGGGGGGGAACTGAAGCTTTCTTT.